A single T cell receptor (beta chain) is shown here with its context. The antigen remains unidentified. These data originate in a study of OX40 agonist ivuxolimab in advanced cancers. Study results and caveats: Expanded peripheral T cells had an undetermined antigen specificity. Both blood CD4+ and CD8+ T cells showed clonal growth by week 6 at 0.1 to 3.0 mg/kg.

The germline V and J ends were trimmed by 0 bases and 12 bases, with 9 bases remaining between them. This CDR3 contains 12 residues. The germline V gene has CDR1 GTSNPN and CDR2 SVGIG (reference sequence). Data came from immunoSEQ multiplex PCR; TCRdb stores just in-frame clones and leaves some out. The data contain 94,000 or so clones, roughly four fifths of them singletons. This sequence was found in an adult with an advanced solid tumor such as melanoma, head and neck, liver or kidney cancer. The sequencing used CD4+ or CD8+ T cells sorted from blood, collected in a trial of the OX40 agonist ivuxolimab. The chain employs TRBV30 and TRBJ1-6; no reliable D call. CDR3 protein: CAWSVDFKPLHF. The CDR3 nucleotides read TGTGCCTGGAGTGTAGATTTCAAACCCCTCCACTTT.